The clone carrying this T cell receptor beta chain has only a few counts. This sample is drawn from a study of molecular identifiers for immune sequencing clone quantification. The CDR3 length is 11 residues. CDR1 MGHRA and CDR2 YSYEKL come from the germline V gene. Trimming stripped 4 bases from V and 7 bases from J, with 5 bases between. Each CDR3 protein gets one entry after TCRdb re-called the PCR reads with MiXCR. The table has around 320,000 distinct CDR3 sequences, roughly 24% seen once. This sequence joins TRBV4-1 and TRBJ2-4; the D is unclear. The receptor's source is a human donor in good health. Some libraries in this study had Jurkat cell RNA spiked in. Sequenced sample: naive CD8+ T cells from blood, with Jurkat cell RNA spiked in. The sample's subset: FACS-sorted CD8+CD4-CCR7+CD45RA+ naive T cells. This chain's CDR3 is CASSLLNIQYF. CDR3 DNA sequence: TGCGCCAGCAGCCTTCTGAACATTCAGTACTTC.